The 16 T cell receptor beta chains in this list originate from one sample, sequenced in a study of CD8 T cells in ankylosing spondylitis. TCRdb ran MiXCR on the 5' RACE reads and lists one entry per CDR3 protein. The repertoire holds 340,000 or so distinct CDR3 sequences, 14% to 15% seen once, with roughly 0.99% in the top ten. The sequencing sample was made of blood, either unsorted or a sorted T cell fraction (not recorded which). The receptors shown here come from a male donor with ankylosing spondylitis or in good health (not recorded which).

There are a few counts of this clonotype. The chain couples TRBV29-1 to TRBJ2-7; no reliable D call. Trimming removed 4 bases at V and 5 bases at J, with 9 bases between. Germline V gives CDR1 SQVTM, CDR2 ANQGSEA. CDR3 length: 11 amino acids. CDR3 DNA sequence: TGCAGCGTTGGATGGGGTAACGAGCAGTACTTC. Translating it yields CSVGWGNEQYF.

The chain combines TRBV10-2 with TRBJ2-1; D remains unclear. CDR1 is WSHSY and CDR2 is SAAADI in the germline V gene. V was cut by 10 bases and J by 5 bases, with 15 bases left in between. The length of the CDR3 is 13 residues. The CDR3 nucleotides read TGCGCCACCCACGGTGCGGTTAACAATGAGCAGTTCTTC. Translated, it gives CATHGAVNNEQFF.

This rearrangement joins TRBV6-5 to TRBJ2-7, with no clear D. This CDR3 is 11 amino acids long. Looked up from germline, CDR1 is MNHEY and CDR2 is SVGAGI. V was shortened by 6 bases and J by 2 bases, with 5 bases between the two germline ends. CDR3 residues: CASRSTYEQYF. The CDR3 DNA reads as TGTGCCAGCAGATCTACCTACGAGCAGTACTTC.

The chain joins TRBV5-1 to TRBJ2-1; D gene uncertain. The CDR3 has 15 residues. From germline, CDR1 is SGHRS and CDR2 YFSETQ. V shed 3 bases and J shed 0 bases, with 10 bases lying between them. The CDR3 here is CASSSQALSYNEQFF. In DNA, the CDR3 is TGCGCCAGCAGCTCCCAGGCCCTCTCCTACAATGAGCAGTTCTTC.

This chain joins TRBV7-9 and TRBJ2-1, with a possible D match to TRBD2 (5 bases). This CDR3 spans 16 amino acids. Trimming removed 3 bases from V and 6 bases from J, with 18 bases in between. In germline, CDR1 is SEHNR, CDR2 FQNEAQ (reference sequence). The CDR3 reads CASSFCSLRGCNEQFF. The CDR3 DNA is TGTGCCAGCAGCTTCTGTTCCCTCCGAGGGTGCAATGAGCAGTTCTTC.

CDR3 sequence: CASSFPEFDSTDTQYF. Written as DNA, the CDR3 is TGCGCCAGCAGCTTCCCCGAGTTTGATAGCACAGATACGCAGTATTTT. The V and J genes are TRBV5-1 and TRBJ2-3, with D hard to call. The V end was cut by 2 bases, the J end by 0 bases, with 13 bases between. Germline V CDR1 and CDR2: SGHRS, YFSETQ. This CDR3 spans 16 amino acids. The complete variable domain, with remaining parts taken from reference TRBV5-1 and TRBJ2-3, reads KAGVTQTPRYLIKTRGQQVTLSCSPISGHRSVSWYQQTPGQGLQFLFEYFSETQRNKGNFPGRFSGRQFSNSRSEMNVSTLELGDSALYLCASSFPEFDSTDTQYFGPGTRLTVL.

In its sample, this clonotype was seen a few times. The DNA of the CDR3 is TGCGCCAGCAGCTTGGCTTCAACGGTCGGGACAGGGTCGAACATTCAGTACTTC. It yields the protein CASSLASTVGTGSNIQYF. The V gene is TRBV5-1, the J gene TRBJ2-4; 9 nucleotides agree with TRBD1. CDR3 length: 18 amino acids. The V gene end was trimmed by 0 bases and the J gene end by 7 bases; junction bases not matched to a gene: 14. The germline gives CDR1 SGHRS, CDR2 YFSETQ.

This clonotype showed up many times. V usage is TRBV10-3 and J usage is TRBJ2-3; maybe TRBD1 (5 bases). CDR1 ENHRY and CDR2 SYGVKD come from the germline V gene. The CDR3 is 15 amino acids. V was pared by 4 bases and J by 5 bases, with 16 bases between. The CDR3 coding sequence is TGTGCCATCAGTGGTGGCAGGGCCTCGGGAGATACGCAGTATTTT. Translated: CAISGGRASGDTQYF.

This clonotype was observed a few times. The chain recombines TRBV20-1 with TRBJ2-7, with TRBD2 matching 9 bases. CDR1 is DFQATT, CDR2 SNEGSKA, per germline (reference sequence). V lost 2 bases, J lost 4 bases, and 6 bases stayed unmatched. The CDR3 has 14 amino acids. CDR3: CSARFPSGVYEQYF. The CDR3 DNA reads TGCAGTGCTAGATTCCCTAGCGGGGTATACGAGCAGTACTTC.

The chain uses TRBV12-3 or TRBV12-4 and TRBJ2-2; no clear D gene. Trimming left V 6 bases short and J 5 bases short, with 10 bases between. The CDR3 is made up of 13 amino acids. CDR3: CASRGRMTGELFF. CDR3 nucleotides: TGTGCCAGCAGAGGCCGCATGACCGGGGAGCTGTTTTTT.

This clonotype was seen ten or more times. The rearrangement joins TRBV3-1 to TRBJ1-1; D remains ambiguous. Trimming removed 4 bases at V and 5 bases at J, with 17 bases between. Germline assignment: CDR1 LGHDT and CDR2 YNNKEL (reference sequence). CDR3 length equals 15 residues. The CDR3 spells CASSPYKATHTEAFF. In nucleotides, the CDR3 is TGTGCCAGCAGCCCCTACAAGGCGACCCATACTGAAGCTTTCTTT.

This clonotype was counted only a few times. The genes are TRBV11-2 and TRBJ1-6; D is uncertain. The length of the CDR3 is 12 residues. Germline V lookup: CDR1 SGHAT, CDR2 FQNNGV. The V end lost 3 bases, the J end lost 10 bases, and 7 bases lay between the germline ends. The CDR3 DNA follows: TGTGCCAGCAGCTTCCCCGGATCACCCCTCCACTTT. Translation gives CASSFPGSPLHF. Based on the CDR3 plus reference TRBV11-2 and TRBJ1-6, the full variable domain is EAGVAQSPRYKIIEKRQSVAFWCNPISGHATLYWYQQILGQGPKLLIQFQNNGVVDDSQLPKDRFSAERLKGVDSTLKIQPAKLEDSAVYLCASSFPGSPLHFGNGTRLTVT.

The rearrangement joins TRBV10-1 to TRBJ2-7, with D perhaps TRBD1 or TRBD2 (5 bases each). The CDR3 runs 14 residues. The ends were cut back, 6 bases at V and 3 bases at J, with 15 bases in the middle. Germline CDR1 is WNHNN and CDR2 is SYGVQD (reference sequence). In DNA, the CDR3 is TGCGCCAGCAGCACTACCGGGACGGTCTACGAGCAGTACTTC. It is translated as CASSTTGTVYEQYF.

This clonotype has at least ten counts. The rearrangement links TRBV7-8 to TRBJ2-2; 13 nucleotides match TRBD2. With 5 bases clipped from V and 8 bases from J, the junction kept 5 bases outside the gene matches. Germline V gene data show CDR1 as SGHVS and CDR2 as FQNEAQ. CDR3 length equals 15 residues. The CDR3 nucleotides read TGTGCCAGCAGCCCTCGGACTAGCGGGAGTGGGGAGCTGTTTTTT. This encodes CASSPRTSGSGELFF.

This clonotype was observed a handful of times. This chain joins TRBV4-2 and TRBJ2-7; 8 nucleotides agree with TRBD1. Germline CDR1 reads LGHNA; CDR2 reads YNFKEQ. The V and J ends lost 3 bases and 1 base, in that order; junction bases with no gene match: 5. The CDR3 has 15 amino acids. The CDR3 protein is CASSQQTGVSYEQYF. The CDR3 bases are TGTGCCAGCAGCCAGCAGACAGGGGTGTCCTACGAGCAGTACTTC.

This rearrangement joins TRBV11-1 to TRBJ2-1; TRBD2 agrees at 12 bases. With V trimmed by 2 bases and J by 8 bases, 13 bases remained unmatched. Germline CDR1 reads SGHAT; CDR2 reads FQDESV (reference sequence). CDR3 size: 18 residues. CDR3 sequence: CASSLLLAGGGRIDEQFF. The CDR3, as DNA: TGTGCCAGCAGCTTACTACTAGCGGGGGGAGGTAGGATAGATGAGCAGTTCTTC.